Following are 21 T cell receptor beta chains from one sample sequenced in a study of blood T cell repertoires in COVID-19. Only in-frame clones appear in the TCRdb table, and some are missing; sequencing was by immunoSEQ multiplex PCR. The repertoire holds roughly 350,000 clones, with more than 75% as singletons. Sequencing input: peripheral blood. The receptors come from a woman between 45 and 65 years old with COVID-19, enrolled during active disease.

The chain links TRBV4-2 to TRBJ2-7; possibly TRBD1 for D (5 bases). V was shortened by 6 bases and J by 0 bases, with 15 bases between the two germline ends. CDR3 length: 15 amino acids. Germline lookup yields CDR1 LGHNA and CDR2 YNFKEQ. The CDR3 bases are TGTGCCAGCAGAGACGACAGCAGAAGCTCCTACGAGCAGTACTTC. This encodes CASRDDSRSSYEQYF.

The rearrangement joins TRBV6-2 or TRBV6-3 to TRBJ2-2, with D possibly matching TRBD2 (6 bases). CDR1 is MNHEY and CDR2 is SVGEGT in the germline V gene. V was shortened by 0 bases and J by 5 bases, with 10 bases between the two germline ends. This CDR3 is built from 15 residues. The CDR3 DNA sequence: TGTGCCAGCAGTTACTCCGGGGGAGTAACCGGGGAGCTGTTTTTT. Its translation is CASSYSGGVTGELFF.

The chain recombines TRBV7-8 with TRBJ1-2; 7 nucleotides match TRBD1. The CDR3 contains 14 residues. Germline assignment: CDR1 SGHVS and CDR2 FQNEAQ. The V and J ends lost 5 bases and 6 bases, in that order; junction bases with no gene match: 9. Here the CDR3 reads CASSRPGQRDGYTF. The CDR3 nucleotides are TGTGCCAGCAGCCGACCGGGACAGCGAGATGGCTACACCTTC. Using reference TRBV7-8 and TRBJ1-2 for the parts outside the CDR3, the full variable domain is GAGVSQSPRYKVAKRGQDVALRCDPISGHVSLFWYQQALGQGPEFLTYFQNEAQLDKSGLPSDRFFAERPEGSVSTLKIQRTQQEDSAVYLCASSRPGQRDGYTFGSGTRLTVV.

The CDR3 region is CASSPDRSDIQYF. The DNA of the CDR3 is TGTGCCAGCAGTCCGGACAGGTCGGACATTCAGTACTTC. The rearrangement joins TRBV12-3 or TRBV12-4 to TRBJ2-4, with 7 positions matching TRBD1. There are 13 residues in the CDR3. The junction had 6 bases not matched to a gene; V was cut back by 5 bases and J by 8 bases.

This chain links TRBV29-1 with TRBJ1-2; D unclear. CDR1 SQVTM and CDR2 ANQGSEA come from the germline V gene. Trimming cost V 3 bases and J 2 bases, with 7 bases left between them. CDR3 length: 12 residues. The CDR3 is CSVEHGNYGYTF. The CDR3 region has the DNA TGCAGCGTTGAGCACGGGAACTATGGCTACACCTTC.

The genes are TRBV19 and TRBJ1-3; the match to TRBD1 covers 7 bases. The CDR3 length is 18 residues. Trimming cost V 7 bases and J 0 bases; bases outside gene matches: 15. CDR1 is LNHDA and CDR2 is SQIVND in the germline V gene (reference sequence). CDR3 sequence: CASIKLGTARNSGNTIYF. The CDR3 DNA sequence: TGTGCCAGTATCAAACTGGGGACAGCGAGAAACTCTGGAAACACCATATATTTT.

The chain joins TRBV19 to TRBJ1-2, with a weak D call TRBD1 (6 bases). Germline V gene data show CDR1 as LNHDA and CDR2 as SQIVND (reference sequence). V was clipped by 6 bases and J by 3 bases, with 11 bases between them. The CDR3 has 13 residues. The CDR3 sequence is CASRDGQYYGYTF. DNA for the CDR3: TGTGCCAGTAGGGACGGACAGTACTATGGCTACACCTTC.

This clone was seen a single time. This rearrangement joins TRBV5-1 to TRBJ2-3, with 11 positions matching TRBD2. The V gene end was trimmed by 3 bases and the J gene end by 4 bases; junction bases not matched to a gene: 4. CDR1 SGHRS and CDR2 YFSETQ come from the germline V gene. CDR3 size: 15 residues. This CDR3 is CASSWLAGGSDTQYF. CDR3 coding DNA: TGCGCCAGCAGCTGGCTAGCGGGAGGTTCAGATACGCAGTATTTT.

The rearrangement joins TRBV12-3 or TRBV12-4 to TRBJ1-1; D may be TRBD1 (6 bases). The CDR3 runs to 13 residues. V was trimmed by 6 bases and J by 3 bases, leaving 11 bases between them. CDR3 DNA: TGTGCCAGCAGGACAGGACCCTACACTGAAGCTTTCTTT. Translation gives CASRTGPYTEAFF.

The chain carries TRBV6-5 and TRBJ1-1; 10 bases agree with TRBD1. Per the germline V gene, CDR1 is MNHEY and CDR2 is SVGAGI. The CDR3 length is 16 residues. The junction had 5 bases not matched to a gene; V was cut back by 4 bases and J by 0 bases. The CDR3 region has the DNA TGTGCCAGCAGTTCTCCCGGGACAGGGGTGAACACTGAAGCTTTCTTT. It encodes CASSSPGTGVNTEAFF.

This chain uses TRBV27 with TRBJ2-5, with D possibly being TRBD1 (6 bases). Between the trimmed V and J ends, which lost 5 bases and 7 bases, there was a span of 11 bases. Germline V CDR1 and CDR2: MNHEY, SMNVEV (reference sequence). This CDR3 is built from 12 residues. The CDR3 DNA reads TGTGCCAGCAGTGGACAGTTCGGGACCCAGTACTTC. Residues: CASSGQFGTQYF.

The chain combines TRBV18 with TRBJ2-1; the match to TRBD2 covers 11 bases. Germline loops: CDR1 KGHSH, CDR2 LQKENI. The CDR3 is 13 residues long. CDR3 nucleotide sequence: TGTGCTTTTTTTGGACTAGCGGGCTATGAGCAGTTCTTC. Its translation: CAFFGLAGYEQFF.

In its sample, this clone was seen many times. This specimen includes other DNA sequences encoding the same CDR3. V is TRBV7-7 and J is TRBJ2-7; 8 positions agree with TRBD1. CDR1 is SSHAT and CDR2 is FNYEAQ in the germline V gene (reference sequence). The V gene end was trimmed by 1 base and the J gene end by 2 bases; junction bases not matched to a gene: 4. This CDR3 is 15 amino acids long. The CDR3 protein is CASSLGQGPTYEQYF. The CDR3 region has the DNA TGTGCCAGCAGCTTAGGACAGGGGCCTACCTACGAGCAGTACTTC.

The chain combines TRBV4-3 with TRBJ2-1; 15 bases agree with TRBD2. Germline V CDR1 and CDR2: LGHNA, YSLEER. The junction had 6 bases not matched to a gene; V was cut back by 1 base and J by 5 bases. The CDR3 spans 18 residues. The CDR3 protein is CASSQAPRTSGRDNEQFF. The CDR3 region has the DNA TGCGCCAGCAGCCAAGCCCCACGGACTAGCGGGAGGGACAATGAGCAGTTCTTC.

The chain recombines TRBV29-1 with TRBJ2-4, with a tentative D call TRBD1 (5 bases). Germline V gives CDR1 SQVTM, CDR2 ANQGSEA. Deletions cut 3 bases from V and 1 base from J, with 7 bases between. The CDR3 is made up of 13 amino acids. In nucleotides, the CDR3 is TGCAGCGTTGATCAGGGTGCCAAAAACATTCAGTACTTC. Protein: CSVDQGAKNIQYF. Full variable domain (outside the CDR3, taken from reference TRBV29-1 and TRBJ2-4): SAVISQKPSRDICQRGTSLTIQCQVDSQVTMMFWYRQQPGQSLTLIATANQGSEATYESGFVIDKFPISRPNLTFSTLTVSNMSPEDSSIYLCSVDQGAKNIQYFGAGTRLSVL.

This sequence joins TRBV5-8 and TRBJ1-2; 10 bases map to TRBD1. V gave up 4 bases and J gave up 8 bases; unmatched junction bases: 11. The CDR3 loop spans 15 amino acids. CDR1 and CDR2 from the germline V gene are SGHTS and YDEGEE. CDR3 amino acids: CASSGPGQGIWGYTF. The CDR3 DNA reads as TGTGCCAGCAGCGGACCGGGACAGGGGATTTGGGGCTACACCTTC. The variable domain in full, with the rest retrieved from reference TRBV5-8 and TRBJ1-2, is EAGVTQSPTHLIKTRGQQATLRCSPISGHTSVYWYQQALGLGLQFLLWYDEGEERNRGNFPPRFSGRQFPNYSSELNVNALELEDSALYLCASSGPGQGIWGYTFGSGTRLTVV.

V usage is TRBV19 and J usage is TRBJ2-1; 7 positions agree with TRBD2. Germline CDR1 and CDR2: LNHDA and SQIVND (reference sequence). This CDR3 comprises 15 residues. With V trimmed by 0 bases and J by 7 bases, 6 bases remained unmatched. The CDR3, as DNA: TGTGCCAGTAGTATAGATCACGGACTAGTAAATGAGCAGTTCTTC. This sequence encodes CASSIDHGLVNEQFF.

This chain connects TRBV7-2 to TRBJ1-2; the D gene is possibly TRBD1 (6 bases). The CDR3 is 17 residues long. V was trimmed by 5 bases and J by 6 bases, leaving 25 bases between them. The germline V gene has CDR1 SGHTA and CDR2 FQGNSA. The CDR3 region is CASSLRDTVAIPNGYTF. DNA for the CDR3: TGTGCCAGCAGCCTACGGGACACCGTAGCAATTCCGAATGGCTACACCTTC. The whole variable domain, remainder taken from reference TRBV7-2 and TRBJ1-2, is GAGVSQSPSNKVTEKGKDVELRCDPISGHTALYWYRQSLGQGLEFLIYFQGNSAPDKSGLPSDRFSAERTGGSVSTLTIQRTQQEDSAVYLCASSLRDTVAIPNGYTFGSGTRLTVV.

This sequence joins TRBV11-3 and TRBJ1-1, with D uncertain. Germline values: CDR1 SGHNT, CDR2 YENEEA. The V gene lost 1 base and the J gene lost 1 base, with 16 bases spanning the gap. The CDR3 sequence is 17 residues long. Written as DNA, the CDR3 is TGTGCCAGCAGCTTAGTTCGGAAGAGGGAGGCGAACACTGAAGCTTTCTTT. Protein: CASSLVRKREANTEAFF.

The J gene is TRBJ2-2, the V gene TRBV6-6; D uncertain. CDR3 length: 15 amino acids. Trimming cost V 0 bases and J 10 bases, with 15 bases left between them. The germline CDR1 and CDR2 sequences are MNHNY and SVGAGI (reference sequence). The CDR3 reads CASSYSARRLAELFF. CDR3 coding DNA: TGTGCCAGCAGTTACTCGGCACGGCGGCTGGCGGAGCTGTTTTTT.

CDR3 sequence (DNA): TGTGCCAGCAGCTTAAGAGATCGGGCTAGCGAGAACACCGGGGAGCTGTTTTTT. Residues: CASSLRDRASENTGELFF. The chain is built from TRBV7-3 and TRBJ2-2; D may be TRBD2 (6 bases). CDR3 size: 18 residues. Germline V gives CDR1 SGHTA, CDR2 FQGTGA. V was cut by 1 base and J by 1 base, with 16 bases left in between.